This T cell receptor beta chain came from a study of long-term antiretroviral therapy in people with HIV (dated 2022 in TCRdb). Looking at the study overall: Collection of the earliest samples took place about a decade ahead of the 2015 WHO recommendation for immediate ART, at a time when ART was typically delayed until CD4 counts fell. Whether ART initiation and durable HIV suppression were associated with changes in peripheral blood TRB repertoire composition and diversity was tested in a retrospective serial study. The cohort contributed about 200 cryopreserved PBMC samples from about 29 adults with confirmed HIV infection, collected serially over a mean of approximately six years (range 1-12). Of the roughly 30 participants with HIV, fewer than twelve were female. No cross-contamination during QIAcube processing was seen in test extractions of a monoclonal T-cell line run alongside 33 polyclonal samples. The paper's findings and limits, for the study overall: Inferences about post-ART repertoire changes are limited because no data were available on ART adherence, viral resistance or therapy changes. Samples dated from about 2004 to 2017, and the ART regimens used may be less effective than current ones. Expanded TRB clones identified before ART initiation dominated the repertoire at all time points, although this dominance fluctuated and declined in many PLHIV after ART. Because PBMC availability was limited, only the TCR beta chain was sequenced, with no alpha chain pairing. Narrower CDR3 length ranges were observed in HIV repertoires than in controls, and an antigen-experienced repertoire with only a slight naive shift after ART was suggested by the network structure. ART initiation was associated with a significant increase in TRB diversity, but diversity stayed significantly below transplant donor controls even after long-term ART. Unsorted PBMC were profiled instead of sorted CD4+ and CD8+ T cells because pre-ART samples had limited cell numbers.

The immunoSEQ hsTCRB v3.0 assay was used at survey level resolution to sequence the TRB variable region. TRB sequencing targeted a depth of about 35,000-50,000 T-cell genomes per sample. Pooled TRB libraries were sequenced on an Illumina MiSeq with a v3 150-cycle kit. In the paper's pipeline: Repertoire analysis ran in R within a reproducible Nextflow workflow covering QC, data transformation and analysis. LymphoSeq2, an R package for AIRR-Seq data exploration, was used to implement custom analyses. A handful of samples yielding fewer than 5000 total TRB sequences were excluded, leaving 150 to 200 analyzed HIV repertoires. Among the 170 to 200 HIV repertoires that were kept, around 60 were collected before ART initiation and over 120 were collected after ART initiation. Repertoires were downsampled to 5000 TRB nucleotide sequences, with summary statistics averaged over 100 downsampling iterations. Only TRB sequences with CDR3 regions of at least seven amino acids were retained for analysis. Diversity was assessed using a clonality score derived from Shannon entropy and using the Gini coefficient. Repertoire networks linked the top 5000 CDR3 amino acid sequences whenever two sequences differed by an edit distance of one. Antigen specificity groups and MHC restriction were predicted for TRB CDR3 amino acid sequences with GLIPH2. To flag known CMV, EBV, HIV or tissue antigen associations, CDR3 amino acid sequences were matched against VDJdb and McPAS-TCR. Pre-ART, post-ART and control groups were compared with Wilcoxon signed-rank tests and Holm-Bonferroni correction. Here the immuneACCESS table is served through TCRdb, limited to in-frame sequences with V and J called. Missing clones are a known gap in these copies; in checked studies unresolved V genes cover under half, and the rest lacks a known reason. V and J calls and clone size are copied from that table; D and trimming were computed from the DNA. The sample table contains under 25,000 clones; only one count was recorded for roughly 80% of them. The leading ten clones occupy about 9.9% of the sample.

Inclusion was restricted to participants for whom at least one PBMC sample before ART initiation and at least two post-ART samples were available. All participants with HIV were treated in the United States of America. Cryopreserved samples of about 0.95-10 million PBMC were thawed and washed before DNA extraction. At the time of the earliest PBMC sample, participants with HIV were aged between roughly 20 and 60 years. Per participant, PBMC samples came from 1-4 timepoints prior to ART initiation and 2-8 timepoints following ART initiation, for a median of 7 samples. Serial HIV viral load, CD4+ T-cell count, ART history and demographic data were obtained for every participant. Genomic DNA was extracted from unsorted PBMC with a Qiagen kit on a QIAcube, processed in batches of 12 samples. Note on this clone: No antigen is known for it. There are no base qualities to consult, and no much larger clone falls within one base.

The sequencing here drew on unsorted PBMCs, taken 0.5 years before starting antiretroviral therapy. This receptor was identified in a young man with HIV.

The base sequence is TGTGCCAGCAGTTTATTACGGGCAGGGGTTAACCGCTACACCTTC. It is translated as CASSLLRAGVNRYTF. Recombination linked TRBV28 to TRBJ1-2, with a tentative D gene TRBD1 over 6 matching bases. The germline V gene yields MDHEN for CDR1 and SYDVKM for CDR2. From the cysteine up to the phenylalanine, the CDR3 has a length of 15 residues. Of the read, only the CDR3 DNA is kept; its 45 bases are in frame from base 1. The germline ends are 18 bases apart after V is trimmed by 1 base and J by 9 bases.